This T cell receptor beta chain was captured by sequencing in a study of T cells in Graves' hyperthyroidism and ophthalmopathy. This clonotype was seen ten or more times. It was RNA transcripts that yielded the amplified TCR beta CDR3 regions. TCR CDR3 underwent first-round RT-PCR with the HTBI primer set. TCRdb ran MiXCR on the multiplex PCR reads and lists one entry per CDR3 protein. The sample has around 560,000 distinct CDR3 sequences, roughly 17% seen once; the top ten hold 15% to 20%. Trimming stripped 0 bases from V and 6 bases from J, with 6 bases between. The CDR3 is 13 residues long. The germline V gene has CDR1 SGHAT and CDR2 FQNNGV.

This clonotype originated in a woman under 30 with Graves' hyperthyroidism. The V gene is TRBV11-2, the J gene TRBJ2-4; D gene ambiguous. Source material: blood. The CDR3 reads CASSLEVLNIQYF. CDR3 DNA: TGTGCCAGCAGCTTAGAGGTCTTAAACATTCAGTACTTC.